This T cell receptor (beta chain) was documented in a study of blood T cell repertoires in COVID-19. Overall study context: Samples taken during acute and convalescent COVID-19 were collected in the United States, Italy and Spain.

Sequencing was performed with immunoSEQ multiplex PCR; in TCRdb, only in-frame clones are kept and a portion is missing. The sample carries fewer than 180,000 clones, around 90% recorded once. This CDR3 has 13 residues. In germline, CDR1 is MDHEN, CDR2 SYDVKM. Unmatched junction bases numbered 6, after V lost 7 bases and J lost 7 bases. The sequenced sample consisted of peripheral blood. The receptor was isolated from a woman aged 60-70 years with active or convalescent COVID-19. The chain has TRBV28 and TRBJ1-5, with 8 bases aligning to TRBD1. CDR3 DNA sequence: TGTGCCAGCACATCACAGGGGGACCAGCCCCAGCATTTT. Protein product: CASTSQGDQPQHF.